Sequencing of this T cell receptor beta chain was carried out in a study of T cells in Graves' hyperthyroidism and ophthalmopathy. Study overall: Blood from the periphery was taken at initial diagnosis, before any treatment.

Using RNA transcripts as the source, TCR beta CDR3 regions were amplified. Initially, a first-round RT-PCR of the TCR CDR3 employed the HTBI primer set. TCRdb re-called the multiplex PCR reads with MiXCR, one entry per CDR3 protein. Of some 350,000 distinct CDR3 sequences in the sample, 15% were seen once. The V end was cut by 3 bases, the J end by 5 bases, with 17 bases between. Germline-derived CDR1 and CDR2 are DFQATT and SNEGSKA (reference sequence). CDR3 length: 14 amino acids. Findings and limits, study-wide: Progression to ophthalmopathy was predicted a median of 6.5 months early.

Diagnosis rested on symptoms, serum thyroxine and TRAb, thyroid ultrasound, and orbital computed tomography. This clonotype showed up many times. Its antigen is currently unknown. This chain uses TRBV20-1 with TRBJ2-7, with D maybe TRBD1 (5 bases). The sequence came from a woman aged 60-70 years with Graves' ophthalmopathy. Source material: blood. The CDR3 here is CSASKAGIQHEQYF. The CDR3 DNA follows: TGCAGTGCTAGTAAAGCAGGGATCCAACACGAGCAGTACTTC.